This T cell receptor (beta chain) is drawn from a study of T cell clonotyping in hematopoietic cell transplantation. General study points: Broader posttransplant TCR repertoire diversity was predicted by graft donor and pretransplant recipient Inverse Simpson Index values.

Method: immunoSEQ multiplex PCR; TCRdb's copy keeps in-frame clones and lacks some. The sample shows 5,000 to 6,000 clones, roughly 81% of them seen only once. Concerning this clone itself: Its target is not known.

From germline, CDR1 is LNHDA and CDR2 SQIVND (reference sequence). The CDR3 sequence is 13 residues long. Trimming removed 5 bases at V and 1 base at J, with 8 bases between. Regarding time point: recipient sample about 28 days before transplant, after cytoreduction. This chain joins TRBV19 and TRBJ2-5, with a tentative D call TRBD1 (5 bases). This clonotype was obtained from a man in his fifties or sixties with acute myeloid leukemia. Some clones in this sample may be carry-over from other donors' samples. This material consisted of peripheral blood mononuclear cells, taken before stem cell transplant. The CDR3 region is CASSPRVQETQYF. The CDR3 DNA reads TGTGCCAGTAGTCCCAGGGTCCAAGAGACCCAGTACTTC.